The entry that follows covers one TCR beta chain sequence. The target antigen is unknown. The entry originates in a study of a mutant IDH1 vaccine in newly diagnosed glioma. The CDR3 sequence is 11 residues long. Germline V gene data show CDR1 as SGHRS and CDR2 as YFSETQ. V lost 3 bases and J 11 bases, leaving 8 bases between the germline ends. Clones were read by immunoSEQ multiplex PCR, and TCRdb kept only the in-frame ones, dropping some. Of approximately 45,000 clones in the sample, over 80% are singletons; the top ten hold less than 2.5%. This sample's time point: week 35, safety follow-up. The study gave 300 ug of mutant IDH1 20-mer peptide per vaccine dose, with topical imiquimod.

The source material was PBMCs, sampled from a glioma patient whose treatment included an IDH1 peptide vaccine. The receptor's source is a man aged 45-65 years with glioma. The genes are TRBV5-1 and TRBJ2-2; D is uncertain. The CDR3: CASSSLGELFF. Written as DNA, the CDR3 is TGCGCCAGCAGCTCTCTAGGAGAGCTGTTTTTT.